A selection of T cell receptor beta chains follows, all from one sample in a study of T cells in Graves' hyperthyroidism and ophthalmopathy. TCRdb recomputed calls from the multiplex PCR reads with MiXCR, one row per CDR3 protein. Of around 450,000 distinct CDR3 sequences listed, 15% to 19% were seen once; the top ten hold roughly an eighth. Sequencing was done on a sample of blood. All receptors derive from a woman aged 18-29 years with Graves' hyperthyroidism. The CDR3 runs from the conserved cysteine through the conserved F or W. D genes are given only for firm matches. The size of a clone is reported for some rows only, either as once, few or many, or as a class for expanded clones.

TGCGCCAGCAGCACCACGGGGAACCAAGAGACCCAGTACTTC	CASSTTGNQETQYF	NA	TRBV5-1	TRBJ2-5	NA
TGTGCCAGCAGCTTAAGTCAGGGGGCCTCATCCTACAATGAGCAGTTCTTC	CASSLSQGASSYNEQFF	many	TRBV7-9	TRBJ2-1	TRBD1
TGTGCTAGCAGCACTCACCCGGGACTAGCGGACACCGGGGAGCTGTTTTTT	CASSTHPGLADTGELFF	NA	TRBV7-7	TRBJ2-2	TRBD2
TGTGCCAGCTCTCGGGATCAGAATGAAAAACTGTTTTTT	CASSRDQNEKLFF	many	TRBV18	TRBJ1-4	NA
TGCGCCAGCAGTCTTCGGATACCCACAGATACGCAGTATTTT	CASSLRIPTDTQYF	many	TRBV5-1	TRBJ2-3	NA
TGCGCCAGCAGCTCCGGGACGTCCAAAGGGGATACGCAGTATTTT	CASSSGTSKGDTQYF	NA	TRBV5-1	TRBJ2-3	NA
TGCAGCGTTGCACGGGATTCCTACGAGCAGTACTTC	CSVARDSYEQYF	few	TRBV29-1	TRBJ2-7	NA
TGTGCCAGCAGCTTAGCGGCTGGGACAGGGATTTCGAGCACTGAAGCTTTCTTT	CASSLAAGTGISSTEAFF	many	TRBV7-8	TRBJ1-1	TRBD1
TGCAGTGCTAGAGACCTGGGGGTTGTTGGGAATCAGCCCCAGCATTTT	CSARDLGVVGNQPQHF	many	TRBV20-1	TRBJ1-5	NA
TGTGCCAGTAGCCGACAGGGTGGCGACGAGCAGTACTTC	CASSRQGGDEQYF	NA	TRBV19	TRBJ2-7	TRBD1
TGCGCCAGCAGCCAATATGACGGATATAGCTCTGGGGCCAACGTCCTGACTTTC	CASSQYDGYSSGANVLTF	few	TRBV4-1	TRBJ2-6	NA
TGTGCCAGCAGCTTAAGGCTAACCGAAAACATTCAGTACTTC	CASSLRLTENIQYF	many	TRBV7-2	TRBJ2-4	NA
TGTGCCAGCAGTGTCACGGAGAGAGACTATGGCTACACCTTC	CASSVTERDYGYTF	many	TRBV2	TRBJ1-2	NA
TGTGCCAGCAGTTTATACAGGGGGATCGCCTACGAGCAGTACTTC	CASSLYRGIAYEQYF	many	TRBV28	TRBJ2-7	TRBD1
TGTGCCAGCAGCTCCTTGACAGGGTGGACTGAAGCTTTCTTT	CASSSLTGWTEAFF	many	TRBV11-2	TRBJ1-1	TRBD1
TGTGCCAGCTCACCCTTACTCGGGACTAGCACAGATACGCAGTATTTT	CASSPLLGTSTDTQYF	many	TRBV18	TRBJ2-3	NA
TGTGCCAGCAGCCGGAGTTTAAATGAGCAGTTCTTC	CASSRSLNEQFF	many	TRBV7-2	TRBJ2-1	NA
TGTGCCAGCAGCCTCACGCAGGGTGGCGAGCAGTACTTC	CASSLTQGGEQYF	many	TRBV3-1	TRBJ2-7	NA
TGTGCCAGCAGGAAGACAACATACGGTGAGCAGTTCTTC	CASRKTTYGEQFF	few	TRBV6-1	TRBJ2-1	NA
TGCGCCAGCAGCTTGGCTCAGGGGATAGTCCACGAGCAGTACTTC	CASSLAQGIVHEQYF	NA	TRBV5-1	TRBJ2-7	NA
TGTGCCAGCAGTTCAAAGGGGAGCTCCTATAATTCACCCCTCCACTTT	CASSSKGSSYNSPLHF	few	TRBV12-3/TRBV12-4	TRBJ1-6	NA
TGTGCCAGCAGCTCAGCGGGGGGCTACGAGCAGTACTTC	CASSSAGGYEQYF	many	TRBV7-2	TRBJ2-7	TRBD2
TGTGCCAGCAGCCCCATGGGGTTTTTTCAGTACTTC	CASSPMGFFQYF	many	TRBV11-2	TRBJ2-4	NA
TGTGCCAGCATCACGACGGGACAGGGGTACACCGGGGAGCTGTTTTTT	CASITTGQGYTGELFF	NA	TRBV2	TRBJ2-2	TRBD1
TGCGCCAGCAGCTTGAGTCCTAGCGGGAAAGGGAATGAGCAGTTCTTC	CASSLSPSGKGNEQFF	many	TRBV5-1	TRBJ2-1	TRBD2
TGCAGTGCTAGTTCCGCTAGCGGGGGGCCTACAGATACGCAGTATTTT	CSASSASGGPTDTQYF	many	TRBV20-1	TRBJ2-3	TRBD2
TGCGCCAGCAGCCCGCCGACAGGGGTGGTCTACGAGCAGTACTTC	CASSPPTGVVYEQYF	few	TRBV5-1	TRBJ2-7	TRBD1
TGTGCCAGCAGCCCAGTGCGGGCGCCCACCGGGGAGCTGTTTTTT	CASSPVRAPTGELFF	many	TRBV7-3	TRBJ2-2	NA
TGCGCCAGCAGCCAAGCAGGGACAGGGGCGGATGAGACCCAGTACTTC	CASSQAGTGADETQYF	few	TRBV4-3	TRBJ2-5	TRBD1
TGTGCCAGTAGGGGGACACCCGGAGGGTATAGCAATCAGCCCCAGCATTTT	CASRGTPGGYSNQPQHF	NA	TRBV19	TRBJ1-5	NA
TGTGCCAGCAGCGGAGGCGAAGGCGGGATCACAGTACACGAGCAGTACTTC	CASSGGEGGITVHEQYF	many	TRBV13	TRBJ2-7	NA